Sequencing of this TCR beta chain was carried out in a study of cytomegalovirus exposure and HLA in healthy donors. Germline V gene data show CDR1 as LNHDA and CDR2 as SQIVND (reference sequence). This CDR3 comprises 13 residues. V gave up 5 bases and J gave up 5 bases; unmatched junction bases: 2. This clone showed up just a few times. It was with 60 Vbeta and 13 Jbeta primers that the PCR ran. Clones were sequenced by immunoSEQ multiplex PCR, and TCRdb holds only the in-frame ones, with some missing. The sample lists about 140,000 clones; around 72% were seen once. Sequenced input: PBMCs. The chain carries TRBV19 and TRBJ2-5, with 10 bases fitting TRBD2. The TCR sequence derives from a human donor in good health. The chain's CDR3 is CASSSSGGETQYF. The CDR3 nucleotides read TGTGCCAGTAGTTCTAGCGGGGGTGAGACCCAGTACTTC.